The text below deals with one T cell receptor (beta chain). The sample is drawn from a study of blood T cell repertoires in COVID-19. Study details: Researchers got acute and convalescent COVID-19 samples from the United States, Italy and Spain. T cells, B-cell-depleted T cells, or PBMCs provided the cDNA or gDNA that served as material.

Germline CDR1 and CDR2: MGHRA and YSYEKL. This CDR3 comprises 13 residues. The ends were cut back, 4 bases at V and 3 bases at J, with 9 bases in the middle. Authors' processing steps: Cell counts per sample came from amplifying reference gene primers. The table came from immunoSEQ multiplex PCR; TCRdb's copy has only in-frame clones and leaves some out. D and trimming were read from the DNA, whereas the V and J calls and clone size are those reported in that table. The sample records 360,000 or so clones, around 90% being singletons. The sample consisted of peripheral blood. The chain recombines TRBV4-1 with TRBJ1-2; a possible D gene is TRBD1 (5 bases). The clonotype comes from a man younger than 30 with active or convalescent COVID-19. Here the CDR3 reads CASSPGGDYGYTF. The CDR3 nucleotides read TGCGCCAGCAGCCCGGGGGGAGACTATGGCTACACCTTC.